This TCR beta chain is drawn from a study of blood T cell repertoires in COVID-19. Overall study context: Collection of acute and convalescent COVID-19 samples took place in the United States, Italy and Spain. PBMCs, B-cell-depleted T cells, or T cells provided the cDNA or gDNA that made up the material.

This CDR3 has 13 residues. The germline V gene encodes CDR1 SEHNR and CDR2 FQNEAQ (reference sequence). With 5 bases removed from V and 7 bases from J, the gap between germline ends came to 14 bases. This clone was seen a single time. Authors' data handling: Estimation of nucleated cell counts was performed using reference gene primer amplification. The protocol was immunoSEQ multiplex PCR, while the TCRdb copy is restricted to in-frame clones and leaves out a portion. V and J calls and clone size follow that table, whereas D and trimming were derived from the DNA. Found here are 140,000 or so clones, over 75% of them singletons; the top ten hold about 5%.

V and J are TRBV7-9 and TRBJ1-1; D is perhaps TRBD1 (6 bases). The sample taken for sequencing was peripheral blood. The source of this sequence is a woman in her fifties or sixties with acute or convalescent COVID-19. CDR3 DNA: TGTGCCAGCAGCAATATCGACAGGAGTGAAGCTTTCTTT. Its translation: CASSNIDRSEAFF. Drawing the rest from reference TRBV7-9 and TRBJ1-1, the complete variable domain is DTGVSQNPRHKITKRGQNVTFRCDPISEHNRLYWYRQTLGQGPEFLTYFQNEAQLEKSRLLSDRFSAERPKGSFSTLEIQRTEQGDSAMYLCASSNIDRSEAFFGQGTRLTVV.